The clone carrying this TCR beta chain has a handful of counts. Its antigen remains unknown. These data originate in a study of cytomegalovirus exposure and HLA in healthy donors. CDR1 is MNHEY, CDR2 SMNVEV, per germline (reference sequence). The CDR3 consists of 15 residues. The V gene end was trimmed by 2 bases and the J gene end by 8 bases; junction bases not matched to a gene: 7. Study observations and caveats: Association with HLA alleles at 0.05 false discovery rate was found for some 18,000 TCR beta sequences in a later analysis. Altogether, about 160 TCR beta chains were recorded as cytomegalovirus-associated.

The PCR made use of 60 Vbeta and 13 Jbeta primers. Method: immunoSEQ multiplex PCR; TCRdb's copy keeps in-frame clones and lacks some. The sample shows 80,000 to 100,000 clones, roughly 74% of them seen only once. The sequence was obtained from a young woman in good health and CMV-seropositive. J is TRBJ2-3 and V is TRBV27, with 10 positions matching TRBD2. The specimen was PBMCs. CDR3 in DNA: TGTGCCAGCAGTTTACTAGCGGGGGTCCGGGGTACGCAGTATTTT. Protein product: CASSLLAGVRGTQYF.